These 25 T cell receptor beta chains came from one sample sequenced in a study of blood T cell repertoires in COVID-19 (TCRdb year 2020). Receptor amplification or capture employed the immunoSEQ multiplex PCR assay. The source is immuneACCESS, and TCRdb retained only in-frame sequences with V and J called. Part of the clones is not carried over; for the studies checked, unresolved V genes explain less than half of this, and the remainder is unexplained. The sample records approximately 97,000 clones, roughly 84% of which are singletons. Of the sample, roughly 12% is held by the ten largest clones. Sequencing was performed on peripheral blood. All receptors come from a human donor in a cohort sampled during active COVID-19.

Only a few counts were recorded for this clone. The chain couples TRBV5-1 to TRBJ2-5; the match to TRBD2 covers 9 bases. This CDR3 has 15 amino acids. With 2 bases clipped from V and 4 bases from J, the junction kept 6 bases outside the gene matches. Germline V lookup: CDR1 SGHRS, CDR2 YFSETQ. The CDR3 region has the DNA TGCGCCAGCAGCTTCAAGCGGGAGGTGGGAGAGACCCAGTACTTC. Its protein is CASSFKREVGETQYF.

V gene TRBV7-2 combines with J gene TRBJ2-1; TRBD2 aligns across 15 bases. Germline-derived CDR1 and CDR2 are SGHTA and FQGNSA. The J segment lost 7 bases and the V segment lost 2 bases, leaving 3 bases of the junction unmatched. The CDR3 covers 16 residues. Here the CDR3 reads CASSLRTSGRGNEQFF. The CDR3 DNA reads as TGTGCCAGCAGCTTACGGACTAGCGGGAGGGGGAATGAGCAGTTCTTC.

The chain recombines TRBV5-1 with TRBJ2-3, with 9 positions matching TRBD2. Trimming at V came to 4 bases and at J to 2 bases, leaving 5 bases not matched to a gene. The CDR3 covers 15 residues. CDR1 SGHRS and CDR2 YFSETQ come from the germline V gene. CDR3 sequence: CASSVIAGATDTQYF. In nucleotides, the CDR3 is TGCGCCAGCAGCGTCATAGCGGGAGCCACAGATACGCAGTATTTT.

The gene calls are TRBV18 and TRBJ2-2, with 9 bases matching TRBD2. The junction had 6 bases not matched to a gene; V was cut back by 3 bases and J by 7 bases. This CDR3 contains 15 residues. In germline, CDR1 is KGHSH, CDR2 LQKENI. The CDR3 spells CASSPGLAGIGELFF. For the CDR3, the DNA is TGTGCCAGCTCACCGGGGCTAGCGGGAATCGGGGAGCTGTTTTTT. Using reference TRBV18 and TRBJ2-2 for the parts outside the CDR3, the full variable domain is NAGVMQNPRHLVRRRGQEARLRCSPMKGHSHVYWYRQLPEEGLKFMVYLQKENIIDESGMPKERFSAEFPKEGPSILRIQQVVRGDSAAYFCASSPGLAGIGELFFGEGSRLTVL.

The V gene is TRBV9, the J gene TRBJ2-3; 12 bases map to TRBD1. The CDR3 totals 18 residues. Germline values: CDR1 SGDLS, CDR2 YYNGEE. Trimming removed 0 bases from V and 4 bases from J; junction bases left unmatched: 9. DNA for the CDR3: TGTGCCAGCAGCGTAGTTGTAGGGGGGACAGGGGGCCCAGATACGCAGTATTTT. Encoded protein: CASSVVVGGTGGPDTQYF.

This clone was picked up one time. The genes are TRBV29-1 and TRBJ1-2; possibly TRBD1 for D (6 bases). This CDR3 contains 13 residues. Germline CDR1 and CDR2: SQVTM and ANQGSEA. V lost 4 bases, J lost 1 base, and 10 bases lay in between. The CDR3: CSVGTANNYGYTF. The CDR3 coding sequence is TGCAGCGTTGGGACAGCGAATAACTATGGCTACACCTTC.

The rearrangement links TRBV24-1 to TRBJ2-5; 8 positions match TRBD1. The CDR3 is 14 amino acids. Germline-derived CDR1 and CDR2 are KGHDR and SFDVKD. Unmatched junction bases numbered 5, after V lost 2 bases and J lost 7 bases. CDR3 DNA: TGTGCCACCAGTGATTGGACAGGGAGTGGGACCCAGTACTTC. Translation: CATSDWTGSGTQYF.

This CDR3 reads CASSSWDRKNYEQYF. The CDR3 nucleotides read TGTGCCAGCAGTTCATGGGACAGGAAGAACTACGAGCAGTACTTC. The rearrangement uses TRBV6-2 or TRBV6-3 and TRBJ2-7, with 8 bases fitting TRBD1. CDR1 and CDR2 (germline): MNHEY, SVGEGT. J was trimmed by 3 bases and V by 4 bases; bases with no gene match: 8. This CDR3 comprises 15 residues.

This sequence joins TRBV19 and TRBJ2-7, with TRBD2 identical over 11 bases. This CDR3 has 18 amino acids. CDR1 is LNHDA and CDR2 is SQIVND in the germline V gene (reference sequence). V lost 5 bases, J lost 7 bases, and 19 bases stayed unmatched. The CDR3 bases are TGTGCCAGTAGTGTCCGACTAGCGGGATACGTCCGGTCGTGGGAGCAGTACTTC. Its translation: CASSVRLAGYVRSWEQYF.

The rearrangement links TRBV5-3 to TRBJ1-5, with D unclear. TRBV5-3 is an open reading frame whose function is uncertain. CDR3 length: 13 amino acids. Trimming pared 4 bases from V and 6 bases from J, leaving 11 bases between. This CDR3 reads CARSPRSGQPQHF. The CDR3 DNA reads TGTGCCAGAAGCCCAAGGTCGGGTCAGCCCCAGCATTTT.

The rearrangement joins TRBV30 to TRBJ2-5, with TRBD2 identical over 7 bases. With 0 bases clipped from V and 5 bases from J, the junction kept 0 bases outside the gene matches. This CDR3 has 12 amino acids. Germline V gives CDR1 GTSNPN, CDR2 SVGIG (reference sequence). The CDR3, as DNA: TGTGCCTGGAGTGTACTAGCGGAGACCCAGTACTTC. It encodes CAWSVLAETQYF.

The chain links TRBV27 to TRBJ2-7; no definite D call. Trimming cost V 5 bases and J 5 bases, with 10 bases left between them. Per the germline V gene, CDR1 is MNHEY and CDR2 is SMNVEV (reference sequence). CDR3 length equals 12 residues. The CDR3, as DNA: TGTGCCAGCAGTCCCCGTGGCCACGAGCAGTACTTC. Translating gives CASSPRGHEQYF.

The chain carries TRBV23-1 and TRBJ2-3, with TRBD2 matching over 12 bases. TRBV23-1 is sorted into the ORF group, with uncertain function. This CDR3 region has 18 residues. Trimming at V came to 4 bases and at J to 6 bases, leaving 14 bases not matched to a gene. CDR3 loop: CASSRLETSGSEGDTQYF. In DNA form, the CDR3 reads TGCGCCAGCAGTCGGCTCGAGACTAGCGGGAGCGAGGGGGATACGCAGTATTTT.

The V gene is TRBV19, the J gene TRBJ1-2, with D possibly TRBD1 on 5 matching bases. V lost 1 base and J lost 0, with 18 bases in between. Germline CDR1 LNHDA, CDR2 SQIVND (reference sequence). The CDR3 consists of 18 residues. This chain's CDR3 is CASSIAAGDRSPNYGYTF. CDR3 coding DNA: TGTGCCAGTAGTATAGCTGCGGGAGACAGAAGTCCTAACTATGGCTACACCTTC.

This clone was seen a single time. The chain combines TRBV9 with TRBJ2-7; D uncertain. The germline CDR1 and CDR2 sequences are SGDLS and YYNGEE. There are 14 residues in the CDR3. Trimming shortened V by 3 bases and J by 2 bases, and 12 bases separated the two germline ends. CDR3: CASSAASYPYEQYF. For the CDR3, the DNA is TGTGCCAGCAGCGCTGCGTCCTACCCCTACGAGCAGTACTTC.

The chain carries TRBV28 and TRBJ1-1; D perhaps matches TRBD1 (6 bases). This CDR3 contains 15 residues. CDR1 is MDHEN and CDR2 is SYDVKM in the germline V gene. The germline V and J ends were trimmed by 5 bases and 1 base, with 14 bases remaining between them. The CDR3 coding sequence is TGTGCCAGCAGTGAACCCAGGGGTGAGAACACTGAAGCTTTCTTT. Translated, it gives CASSEPRGENTEAFF.

This chain joins TRBV25-1 and TRBJ2-1; 7 positions match TRBD1. The V gene's germline CDR1 is MGHDK and CDR2 SYGVNS. This CDR3 has 14 amino acids. V shed 4 bases and J 8 bases; nucleotides not matched to a gene: 8. The CDR3 is CASSVQGGRDEQFF. CDR3 bases: TGTGCCAGCAGTGTCCAAGGGGGCCGCGATGAGCAGTTCTTC. The variable domain in full, completed from reference TRBV25-1 and TRBJ2-1, reads EADIYQTPRYLVIGTGKKITLECSQTMGHDKMYWYQQDPGMELHLIHYSYGVNSTEKGDLSSESTVSRIRTEHFPLTLESARPSHTSQYLCASSVQGGRDEQFFGPGTRLTVL.

This clone was picked up a small number of times. This sequence joins TRBV18 and TRBJ2-2; weak D call: TRBD1 (6 bases). V was trimmed by 2 bases and J by 4 bases, leaving 14 bases between them. The CDR3 has 16 residues. Germline CDR1 KGHSH, CDR2 LQKENI. The CDR3 DNA is TGTGCCAGCTCACCATCTCAGGACAGCCGCACCGGGGAGCTGTTTTTT. Protein product: CASSPSQDSRTGELFF.

This clone was seen a few times. V usage is TRBV5-6 and J usage is TRBJ1-5; D might be TRBD1 (6 bases). The CDR3 has 17 amino acids. The V end was cut by 0 bases, the J end by 1 base, with 14 bases between. In germline, CDR1 is SGHDT, CDR2 YYEEEE. The CDR3 DNA is TGTGCCAGCAGCTTGGCCGGGGGGGGGCGAAGCAATCAGCCCCAGCATTTT. It is translated as CASSLAGGGRSNQPQHF.

CDR3 in amino acids: CASSLAQGSTEAFF. The CDR3 region has the DNA TGTGCCAGCAGCTTAGCGCAGGGGAGCACTGAAGCTTTCTTT. The chain links TRBV7-6 to TRBJ1-1; D possibly corresponds to TRBD1 (6 bases). Germline-derived CDR1 and CDR2 are SGHVS and FNYEAQ. The CDR3 contains 14 residues. The germline V and J ends were trimmed by 0 bases and 4 bases, with 9 bases remaining between them.

The V and J genes are TRBV5-6 and TRBJ2-2, with TRBD1 as a possible D gene (5 bases). Germline CDR1 reads SGHDT; CDR2 reads YYEEEE. The CDR3 loop spans 14 amino acids. Trimming took 3 bases from V and 7 from J, leaving 13 bases between them. The CDR3 here is CASSSTDRHGELFF. The CDR3 bases are TGTGCCAGCAGCTCCACTGACAGACACGGGGAGCTGTTTTTT.

The chain joins TRBV2 to TRBJ1-4; D is perhaps TRBD1 (6 bases). Trimming cost V 9 bases and J 1 base, with 18 bases left between them. From germline, CDR1 is SNHLY and CDR2 FYNNEI. The CDR3 contains 16 residues. The CDR3 DNA follows: TGTGCCAGTAGTAAGGACAGTCTCCAAACTAATGAAAAACTGTTTTTT. It is translated as CASSKDSLQTNEKLFF.

CDR3 residues: CASSFPLGEGQPQHF. CDR3 bases: TGTGCCAGCAGTTTCCCGCTTGGGGAGGGCCAGCCCCAGCATTTT. The chain carries TRBV6-2 or TRBV6-3 and TRBJ1-5; D gene ambiguous. The CDR3 is 15 residues long. Germline loops: CDR1 MNHEY, CDR2 SVGEGT. Between the trimmed V and J ends, which lost 4 bases and 7 bases, there was a span of 17 bases.

The chain employs TRBV3-1 (or the pseudogene TRBV3-2) and TRBJ2-1; TRBD2 is a possible D gene (5 bases). V was cut by 4 bases and J by 2 bases, with 12 bases left in between. The CDR3 sequence is 15 residues long. From germline, CDR1 is LGHDT and CDR2 YNNKEL (reference sequence). The CDR3 DNA reads as TGTGCCAGCAGCCGTGAGATCGGGACCTACAATGAGCAGTTCTTC. This gives the protein CASSREIGTYNEQFF.

The V call is TRBV29-1, the J call TRBJ2-6, with 9 bases identical to TRBD1. The V and J ends lost 6 bases and 2 bases, in that order; junction bases with no gene match: 2. Per the germline V gene, CDR1 is SQVTM and CDR2 is ANQGSEA. This CDR3 comprises 14 residues. The CDR3 region has the DNA TGCAGCGTGGGGGACAGGGCTGGGGCCAACGTCCTGACTTTC. Its protein is CSVGDRAGANVLTF.